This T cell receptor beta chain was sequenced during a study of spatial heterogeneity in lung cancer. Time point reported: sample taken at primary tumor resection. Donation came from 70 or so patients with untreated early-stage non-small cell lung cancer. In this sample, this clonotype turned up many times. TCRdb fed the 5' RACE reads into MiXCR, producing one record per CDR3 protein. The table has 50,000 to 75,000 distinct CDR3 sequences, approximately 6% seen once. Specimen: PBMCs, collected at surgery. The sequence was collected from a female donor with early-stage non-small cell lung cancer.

CDR3 nucleotides: TGCGCCAGCAGCTTCGGGACAGGGGGCGCAGAGACCCAGTACTTC. Translated: CASSFGTGGAETQYF. The chain recombines TRBV5-1 with TRBJ2-5; TRBD1 aligns across 12 bases. The germline V gene has CDR1 SGHRS and CDR2 YFSETQ. V trimming: 2 bases; J trimming: 4 bases; junction bases outside the gene matches: 3. This CDR3 region has 15 residues.